The rows below give T cell receptor beta chains drawn from one sample of a study of CD8+ T cells in alopecia areata. Sequencing used immunoSEQ multiplex PCR; TCRdb keeps in-frame clones, though not all of them. The data show 200,000 or so clones, 58% seen once. This material consisted of CD4+ T cells sorted from blood, taken at week 24, from a patient treated with tofacitinib. Receptor source: a human donor with alopecia areata. The CDR3 runs from the conserved cysteine through the conserved F or W. The order of the fields is D gene, clone size, V gene, J gene, CDR3 protein, CDR3 DNA. The D gene is left open where the match is weak. Clone sizes are given selectively: once, few, many, or a class where the clone is expanded.

>NA|once|TRBV4-1|TRBJ2-6
CASSQGRGSGANVLTF
TGCGCCAGCAGCCAAGGCCGGGGCTCTGGGGCCAACGTCCTGACTTTC
>NA|NA|TRBV6-6|TRBJ1-3
CAATTVSGNTIYF
TGTGCCGCAACGACAGTCTCTGGAAACACCATATATTTT
>NA|once|TRBV10-3|TRBJ2-7
CAISDVKGDRGEQYF
TGTGCCATCAGTGACGTCAAAGGGGACCGCGGCGAGCAGTACTTC
>TRBD2|NA|TRBV15|TRBJ2-1
CATSYGGGVSYNEQFF
TGTGCCACCAGCTATGGCGGGGGGGTTTCCTACAATGAGCAGTTCTTC
>NA|NA|TRBV29-1|TRBJ1-1
CSVGIGQYEAFF
TGCAGCGTTGGAATTGGCCAATATGAAGCTTTCTTT
>NA|few|TRBV5-1|TRBJ1-2
CASSLGQNYGYTF
TGCGCCAGCAGCTTGGGGCAGAACTATGGCTACACCTTC
>NA|few|TRBV7-6|TRBJ2-1
CASSSTRVGDEQFF
TGTGCCAGCAGCTCCACTAGAGTAGGGGATGAGCAGTTCTTC
>NA|few|TRBV11-3|TRBJ2-6
CASSLGGGRSGANVLTF
TGTGCCAGCAGCTTAGGAGGGGGTCGCTCTGGGGCCAACGTCCTGACTTTC
>NA|NA|TRBV5-1|TRBJ1-1
CASSFEPGRGFNTEAFF
TGCGCCAGCAGCTTCGAACCGGGCAGGGGATTTAACACTGAAGCTTTCTTT
>NA|NA|TRBV5-4|TRBJ2-2
CASSLGLAPNTGELFF
TGTGCCAGCAGCTTGGGTCTAGCGCCGAACACCGGGGAGCTGTTTTTT
>NA|NA|TRBV7-2|TRBJ1-6
CASSVRGYNSPLHF
TGTGCCAGCAGCGTACGAGGTTATAATTCACCCCTCCACTTT
>TRBD1|few|TRBV5-1|TRBJ1-1
CASSLTGADTEAFF
TGCGCCAGCAGCTTGACAGGGGCGGACACTGAAGCTTTCTTT
>NA|NA|TRBV13|TRBJ1-5
CASSLGQVNQPQHF
TGTGCCAGCAGCTTAGGACAAGTCAATCAGCCCCAGCATTTT
>NA|NA|TRBV30|TRBJ1-1
CAWSVRVGGTTEAFF
TGTGCCTGGAGTGTACGAGTGGGGGGGACCACTGAAGCTTTCTTT
>TRBD1|NA|TRBV6-6|TRBJ2-5
CASSWRDRGETQYF
TGTGCCAGCAGTTGGAGGGACAGGGGAGAGACCCAGTACTTC
>NA|NA|TRBV27|TRBJ2-3
CASSQGLRTDTQYF
TGTGCCAGCAGTCAGGGTCTTCGCACAGATACGCAGTATTTT
>TRBD1|NA|TRBV27|TRBJ1-1
CASSLTGRTEAFF
TGTGCCAGCAGTTTGACAGGGCGCACTGAAGCTTTCTTT
>NA|once|TRBV29-1|TRBJ1-2
CSALGPYGYTF
TGCAGCGCATTGGGCCCCTATGGCTACACCTTC
>TRBD1|NA|TRBV7-9|TRBJ1-1
CASSLGTEVYTEAFF
TGTGCCAGCAGCCTAGGGACAGAAGTTTACACTGAAGCTTTCTTT
>NA|NA|TRBV19|TRBJ1-2
CASSISRGRNYGYTF
TGTGCCAGTAGTATTTCAAGAGGACGGAACTATGGCTACACCTTC
>TRBD2|once|TRBV7-9|TRBJ2-1
CASSPTSGAYNEQFF
TGTGCCAGCAGCCCAACTAGCGGGGCTTACAATGAGCAGTTCTTC
>NA|NA|TRBV9|TRBJ1-1
CASSAQGNTEAFF
TGTGCCAGCAGCGCACAGGGGAACACTGAAGCTTTCTTT
>NA|NA|TRBV10-3|TRBJ2-4
CAISGDESKAKNIQYF
TGTGCCATCAGTGGTGACGAGAGTAAGGCCAAAAACATTCAGTACTTC
>NA|many|TRBV7-6|TRBJ1-6
CASSWTRSGDSPLHF
TGTGCCAGCAGCTGGACTCGCTCGGGGGATTCACCCCTCCACTTT
>NA|NA|TRBV7-2|TRBJ2-7
CASSEQGASKEQYF
TGTGCCAGCAGCGAACAGGGAGCCTCTAAGGAGCAGTACTTC
>TRBD2|NA|TRBV30|TRBJ2-7
CAWSALAVWDEQYF
TGTGCCTGGAGTGCACTAGCGGTGTGGGACGAGCAGTACTTC
>NA|NA|TRBV23-1|TRBJ1-1
CASSPERGTEAFF
TGCGCCAGCAGCCCCGAGCGGGGGACTGAAGCTTTCTTT
>TRBD1|few|TRBV30|TRBJ2-2
CAWTPAWQGARGELFF
TGTGCCTGGACCCCCGCGTGGCAGGGGGCTCGCGGGGAGCTGTTTTTT
>TRBD1|few|TRBV5-1|TRBJ2-4
CASSPGTGNQYF
TGCGCCAGCAGCCCGGGGACAGGCAATCAGTACTTC
>NA|NA|TRBV6-5|TRBJ2-7
CASRPGQGDYEQYF
TGTGCCAGCCGACCTGGCCAGGGCGACTACGAGCAGTACTTC
>NA|NA|TRBV29-1|TRBJ1-1
CSVDEGQGTEAFF
TGCAGCGTTGATGAGGGGCAAGGGACTGAAGCTTTCTTT
>TRBD2|NA|TRBV23-1|TRBJ2-1
CASSLGTSGSGYNEQFF
TGCGCCAGCAGTCTCGGGACTAGCGGGAGTGGCTACAATGAGCAGTTCTTC
>NA|NA|TRBV5-1|TRBJ1-2
CASSLLPDVEFGYTF
TGCGCCAGCAGCTTATTACCCGACGTGGAGTTTGGCTACACCTTC
>NA|few|TRBV21-1|TRBJ2-4
CASSNSGGEKNIQYF
TGTGCCAGCAGCAACTCGGGGGGAGAGAAAAACATTCAGTACTTC
>TRBD1|once|TRBV30|TRBJ1-2
CACRQGYGYTF
TGTGCCTGCCGACAGGGTTACGGCTACACCTTC
>NA|NA|TRBV5-1|TRBJ2-7
CASQTDPAGNEQYF
TGCGCCAGCCAGACCGACCCCGCGGGAAACGAGCAGTACTTC
>TRBD2|few|TRBV30|TRBJ2-1
CAWSLGLGSSYNEQFF
TGTGCCTGGAGCCTGGGACTAGGAAGCTCCTACAATGAGCAGTTCTTC
>TRBD2|few|TRBV7-2|TRBJ2-2
CASSTRTSPNTGELFF
TGTGCCAGCAGCACTCGGACTAGCCCGAACACCGGGGAGCTGTTTTTT
>TRBD2|NA|TRBV29-1|TRBJ2-5
CSAPGAGNQETQYF
TGCAGCGCACCGGGAGCGGGAAACCAAGAGACCCAGTACTTC
>NA|NA|TRBV6-5|TRBJ2-7
CASSYGDSYEQYF
TGTGCCAGCAGTTATGGGGATTCCTACGAGCAGTACTTC
>NA|NA|TRBV5-1|TRBJ1-2
CASSLDADYGYTF
TGCGCCAGCAGCTTGGATGCTGACTATGGCTACACCTTC
>TRBD2|NA|TRBV18|TRBJ2-5
CASSPGRAGEETQYF
TGTGCCAGCTCACCAGGGCGAGCGGGGGAAGAGACCCAGTACTTC
>TRBD1|NA|TRBV2|TRBJ2-5
CASSEDRGETQYF
TGTGCCAGCAGCGAGGACAGGGGTGAGACCCAGTACTTC
>NA|NA|TRBV11-2|TRBJ1-4
CASSRGGEEKLFF
TGTGCCAGCAGCCGGGGGGGTGAGGAAAAACTGTTTTTT
>TRBD1|NA|TRBV18|TRBJ2-1
CASSPKTGASSYNEQFF
TGTGCCAGCTCACCGAAGACAGGGGCGAGCTCCTACAATGAGCAGTTCTTC